A selection of T cell receptor beta chains follows, all from one sample in a study of T cells in Graves' hyperthyroidism and ophthalmopathy. From the multiplex PCR reads, TCRdb called clonotypes with MiXCR, one entry per CDR3 protein. Of about 600,000 distinct CDR3 sequences listed, about 16% were seen once; the top ten hold approximately 3.5%. The sequenced sample was blood. The receptor set was obtained from a woman in her forties with Graves' ophthalmopathy. Both conserved end residues are part of each CDR3. The D gene is left open where the match is weak. Where a row states a size, it is once, few, many or the class of an expanded clone; other rows omit it.

TRBV20-1	NA	15	NA	TRBJ1-5	CSARGAGMENQPQHF	TGCAGTGCTAGAGGCGCAGGGATGGAGAATCAGCCCCAGCATTTT
TRBV12-3/TRBV12-4	many	16	TRBD1	TRBJ2-7	CASSPSRDRKTYEQYF	TGTGCCAGCAGTCCCTCCAGGGACAGGAAGACCTACGAGCAGTACTTC
TRBV29-1	NA	12	TRBD1	TRBJ2-1	CSVNRGRDEQFF	TGCAGCGTTAACAGGGGGCGAGATGAGCAGTTCTTC
TRBV5-1	few	15	NA	TRBJ2-7	CASSVGTGPGYEQYF	TGCGCCAGCAGCGTAGGAACAGGGCCCGGCTACGAGCAGTACTTC
TRBV10-3	few	13	NA	TRBJ2-7	CAISEGSSYEQYF	TGTGCCATCAGTGAAGGGAGCTCCTACGAGCAGTACTTC
TRBV5-4	few	14	NA	TRBJ2-7	CASSLQDADHEQYF	TGTGCCAGCAGCTTGCAAGACGCCGACCACGAGCAGTACTTC
TRBV29-1	NA	10	NA	TRBJ1-2	CSVGGLFSTF	TGCAGCGTTGGGGGTCTGTTCTCCACCTTC
TRBV19	NA	13	NA	TRBJ2-1	CASSWAKTGMQFF	TGTGCCAGTAGCTGGGCCAAAACAGGGATGCAGTTCTTC
TRBV12-3/TRBV12-4	many	15	NA	TRBJ1-3	CASSSGRSSGNTIYF	TGTGCCAGCAGTTCCGGACGGAGCTCTGGAAACACCATATATTTT
TRBV12-3/TRBV12-4	few	16	TRBD2	TRBJ2-1	CASSRLAGGFSDEQFF	TGTGCCAGCAGTAGACTAGCGGGAGGGTTTAGTGATGAGCAGTTCTTC
TRBV6-1	many	15	TRBD2	TRBJ2-7	CASSEAGGGSYEQYF	TGTGCCAGCAGTGAAGCGGGCGGGGGCTCCTACGAGCAGTACTTC
TRBV5-1	many	14	NA	TRBJ2-3	CASSFQDGTDTQYF	TGCGCCAGCAGCTTCCAGGACGGCACAGATACGCAGTATTTT
TRBV6-2/TRBV6-3	NA	13	NA	TRBJ2-2	CASSVALLRELFF	TGTGCCAGCAGTGTGGCCTTACTCAGGGAGCTGTTTTTT
TRBV19	NA	15	NA	TRBJ1-5	CASSRIQGPNQPQHF	TGTGCCAGTAGTCGAATTCAGGGGCCCAATCAGCCCCAGCATTTT
TRBV7-2	NA	16	NA	TRBJ2-3	CASSPRDRASTDTQYF	TGTGCCAGCAGCCCCCGGGACCGCGCTAGCACAGATACGCAGTATTTT
TRBV2	few	14	TRBD1	TRBJ2-7	CASSVPTGGYEQYF	TGTGCCAGCAGTGTCCCGACAGGGGGTTACGAGCAGTACTTC
TRBV10-3	few	14	NA	TRBJ2-2	CAISEPTRAGELFF	TGTGCCATCAGTGAACCCACAAGAGCCGGGGAGCTGTTTTTT
TRBV5-1	many	16	TRBD2	TRBJ2-7	CASSLASGSVSYEQYF	TGCGCCAGCAGCTTGGCCAGCGGGAGTGTGTCCTACGAGCAGTACTTC
TRBV9	many	15	TRBD1	TRBJ2-1	CASSTRTGSRNEQFF	TGTGCCAGCAGCACCCGGACAGGTTCCCGCAATGAGCAGTTCTTC
TRBV5-6	few	15	TRBD2	TRBJ2-7	CASSQGGLAGVEQYF	TGTGCCAGCAGCCAGGGTGGACTAGCGGGAGTCGAGCAGTACTTC
TRBV4-1	NA	16	NA	TRBJ1-4	CASSLQIATTNEKLFF	TGCGCCAGCAGCCTCCAGATCGCTACAACTAATGAAAAACTGTTTTTT
TRBV19	once	17	TRBD2	TRBJ2-2	CASSTRGLAGANGELFF	TGTGCCAGTAGTACCCGCGGACTAGCGGGAGCGAACGGGGAGCTGTTTTTT
TRBV18	NA	16	TRBD1	TRBJ1-6	CASSPIRQGRNSPLHF	TGTGCCAGCTCACCTATTAGACAGGGGAGGAATTCACCCCTCCACTTT
TRBV6-1	NA	15	TRBD1	TRBJ1-1	CASSGTRGRDTEAFF	TGTGCCAGCAGTGGGACCAGGGGGCGGGATACTGAAGCTTTCTTT
TRBV29-1	NA	13	NA	TRBJ2-4	CSVESLAKNIQYF	TGCAGCGTTGAATCCCTAGCCAAAAACATTCAGTACTTC
TRBV6-6	NA	14	NA	TRBJ2-1	CASSYSNAYNEQFF	TGTGCCAGCAGTTACTCTAACGCGTACAATGAGCAGTTCTTC
TRBV30	few	15	NA	TRBJ2-3	CAWTPSRSVTDTQYF	TGTGCCTGGACGCCCTCCCGGAGTGTCACAGATACGCAGTATTTT
TRBV7-2	NA	14	NA	TRBJ1-5	CASSLGVSNQPQHF	TGTGCCAGCAGCTTGGGAGTTAGCAATCAGCCCCAGCATTTT
TRBV6-1	many	14	TRBD1	TRBJ2-5	CASSYPTGKRAQYF	TGTGCCAGCAGTTACCCGACAGGGAAACGGGCCCAGTACTTC
TRBV3-1	few	13	NA	TRBJ1-6	CASSQGPNSPLHF	TGTGCCAGCAGCCAAGGACCTAATTCACCCCTCCACTTT
TRBV11-1	many	16	NA	TRBJ1-1	CASSSAGGAGATEAFF	TGTGCCAGCAGCTCAGCGGGGGGGGCGGGGGCCACTGAAGCTTTCTTT
TRBV19	NA	17	TRBD2	TRBJ2-4	CASSPGLAGLAKNIQYF	TGTGCCAGTAGTCCGGGACTAGCGGGACTAGCCAAAAACATTCAGTACTTC
TRBV3-1	many	17	NA	TRBJ2-1	CASSQDLLLRSYNEQFF	TGTGCCAGCAGCCAAGATTTACTACTACGCTCCTACAATGAGCAGTTCTTC
TRBV6-5	many	15	NA	TRBJ2-5	CASSYSRGSGETQYF	TGTGCCAGCAGTTACTCGAGAGGGTCCGGGGAGACCCAGTACTTC
TRBV6-1	NA	13	NA	TRBJ2-1	CASEDGEYNEQFF	TGTGCCAGCGAGGACGGGGAATACAATGAGCAGTTCTTC
TRBV18	many	16	TRBD2	TRBJ2-1	CASSPRSGGNYNEQFF	TGTGCCAGCTCACCACGGAGCGGGGGGAATTACAATGAGCAGTTCTTC
TRBV4-2	NA	16	NA	TRBJ1-4	CASSQSDVGTNEKLFF	TGTGCCAGCAGCCAATCTGACGTGGGGACTAATGAAAAACTGTTTTTT
TRBV6-1	few	15	NA	TRBJ1-4	CASSKTGLTNEKLFF	TGTGCCAGCAGTAAAACAGGTCTAACTAATGAAAAACTGTTTTTT
TRBV12-3/TRBV12-4	NA	13	NA	TRBJ1-2	CASSFGGQGGYTF	TGTGCCAGCAGTTTTGGAGGGCAGGGTGGCTACACCTTC
TRBV5-6	many	16	NA	TRBJ2-7	CASSLRRRGWGDEQYF	TGTGCCAGCAGCTTGAGACGCCGGGGATGGGGTGACGAGCAGTACTTC
TRBV2	many	15	NA	TRBJ2-7	CASSEAVGGVYEQYF	TGTGCCAGCAGTGAAGCAGTCGGTGGGGTCTACGAGCAGTACTTC
TRBV28	few	13	TRBD1	TRBJ2-7	CASSPDRVYEQYF	TGTGCCAGCAGTCCTGACAGGGTTTACGAGCAGTACTTC
TRBV20-1	NA	13	NA	TRBJ2-7	CSARGGAPNEQYF	TGCAGTGCTAGAGGGGGGGCGCCAAACGAGCAGTACTTC
TRBV6-1	NA	14	NA	TRBJ1-1	CASSPTELNTEAFF	TGTGCCAGCAGTCCGACAGAACTAAACACTGAAGCTTTCTTT
TRBV6-2/TRBV6-3	many	16	NA	TRBJ1-4	CASSPSRHATNEKLFF	TGTGCCAGCAGTCCGAGTCGACACGCAACTAATGAAAAACTGTTTTTT
TRBV5-1	few	14	NA	TRBJ1-5	CASSLDFNNQPQHF	TGCGCCAGCAGCTTGGACTTTAACAATCAGCCCCAGCATTTT
TRBV5-1	many	17	NA	TRBJ2-1	CASSTGVDSYPYNEQFF	TGCGCCAGCAGCACGGGGGTCGACTCCTACCCTTACAATGAGCAGTTCTTC
TRBV18	many	16	NA	TRBJ2-2	CASSPQSGTNTGELFF	TGTGCCAGCTCACCCCAATCCGGAACGAACACCGGGGAGCTGTTTTTT
TRBV4-1	NA	19	TRBD1	TRBJ2-7	CASSHLRTGGKEETYEQYF	TGCGCCAGCAGCCATCTCAGGACAGGGGGCAAAGAAGAGACCTACGAGCAGTACTTC
TRBV19	NA	16	NA	TRBJ1-5	CASSRARDMGNQPQHF	TGTGCCAGTAGTCGAGCCAGGGACATGGGGAATCAGCCCCAGCATTTT
TRBV19	NA	14	TRBD2	TRBJ2-3	CASRERGASDTQYF	TGTGCCAGTAGAGAGCGGGGGGCGTCAGATACGCAGTATTTT
TRBV19	few	15	NA	TRBJ2-6	CASSDFYSGANVLTF	TGTGCCAGTAGTGACTTTTATTCTGGGGCCAACGTCCTGACTTTC
TRBV2	many	15	NA	TRBJ2-3	CASSELHRRGDTQYF	TGTGCCAGCAGTGAGTTACACAGGCGGGGAGATACGCAGTATTTT
TRBV6-1	many	18	TRBD1	TRBJ2-6	CASREVGQGGPGANVLTF	TGTGCCAGCAGGGAGGTGGGACAGGGGGGACCTGGGGCCAACGTCCTGACTTTC
TRBV20-1	few	15	NA	TRBJ2-7	CSARVGQGISYEQYF	TGCAGTGCTAGAGTGGGGCAGGGAATCTCCTACGAGCAGTACTTC
TRBV20-1	many	12	TRBD2	TRBJ2-3	CSLAGGPDTQYF	TGCAGTCTAGCGGGAGGGCCAGATACGCAGTATTTT